Presented here are 16 T cell receptor beta chains from one specimen sequenced in a study of T cell responses to AZD1222 COVID-19 vaccine. Clones were sequenced by immunoSEQ multiplex PCR, and TCRdb holds only the in-frame ones, with some missing. The sample yields approximately 150,000 clones, around 94% seen once. The sample here was peripheral blood, taken on day 0 of AZD1222 vaccination. These receptors all stem from an adult in good health.

The rearrangement links TRBV3-1 (or the pseudogene TRBV3-2) to TRBJ1-3; D remains ambiguous. The CDR3 loop spans 14 amino acids. Trimming left V 5 bases short and J 3 bases short, with 11 bases between. Germline assignment: CDR1 LGHDT and CDR2 YNNKEL (reference sequence). CDR3 DNA sequence: TGTGCCAGCAGCTCCTCGGACGGTGGAAACACCATATATTTT. Residues: CASSSSDGGNTIYF.

The CDR3 protein is CASSLVGASYNEQFF. The CDR3 nucleotides read TGTGCCAGCAGCTTAGTTGGGGCCTCCTACAATGAGCAGTTCTTC. V is TRBV7-9 and J is TRBJ2-1; a possible D gene is TRBD1 (5 bases). The CDR3 has 15 amino acids. Germline CDR1 is SEHNR and CDR2 is FQNEAQ (reference sequence). Trimming cost V 1 base and J 0 bases, with 7 bases left between them.

V gene TRBV2 combines with J gene TRBJ1-2; TRBD1 matches 8 bases. Germline V gives CDR1 SNHLY, CDR2 FYNNEI. V shed 5 bases, J shed 7 bases, and the junction held 12 bases outside the gene matches. The CDR3 loop spans 15 amino acids. CDR3 loop: CASSQQPGGLGGYTF. CDR3 DNA: TGTGCCAGCAGTCAACAACCAGGGGGCTTGGGTGGCTACACCTTC.

This clone was observed a single time. V gene TRBV5-1 combines with J gene TRBJ2-1; TRBD1 matches at 7 bases. The CDR3 has 16 residues. Germline V gene lookup returns CDR1 SGHRS and CDR2 YFSETQ. The V and J ends lost 0 bases and 4 bases, in that order; junction bases with no gene match: 7. CDR3 bases: TGCGCCAGCAGCTTGGGGACAGGACCCCCATACAATGAGCAGTTCTTC. This codes for CASSLGTGPPYNEQFF.

The gene calls are TRBV29-1 and TRBJ1-1; D is ambiguous. V was pared by 5 bases and J by 4 bases, with 8 bases between. CDR3 length: 11 residues. Germline CDR1 reads SQVTM; CDR2 reads ANQGSEA. The CDR3 nucleotides are TGCAGCGTTCAGTACCCCACTGAAGCTTTCTTT. It encodes CSVQYPTEAFF. Variable domain in full (rest from reference TRBV29-1 and TRBJ1-1): SAVISQKPSRDICQRGTSLTIQCQVDSQVTMMFWYRQQPGQSLTLIATANQGSEATYESGFVIDKFPISRPNLTFSTLTVSNMSPEDSSIYLCSVQYPTEAFFGQGTRLTVV.

The gene calls are TRBV15 and TRBJ2-3; 7 bases match TRBD1. This CDR3 is built from 16 residues. Unmatched junction bases numbered 7, after V lost 0 bases and J lost 4 bases. Germline lookup yields CDR1 LNHNV and CDR2 YYDKDF (reference sequence). CDR3 sequence (DNA): TGTGCCACCAGCAGAGATCTCATGCAGGGGGCAGATACGCAGTATTTT. It encodes CATSRDLMQGADTQYF.

This clone is a singleton in its sample. The CDR3 bases are TGTGCCACAAGTGGAGGGGCAGGGGGCCGAAGCAATCAGCCCCAGCATTTT. This gives the protein CATSGGAGGRSNQPQHF. This sequence joins TRBV15 and TRBJ1-5; TRBD1 matches 8 bases. Germline CDR1 and CDR2: LNHNV and YYDKDF (reference sequence). The CDR3 is made up of 17 amino acids. The ends lost 9 bases at V and 1 base at J; junction bases unmatched: 14.

This chain connects TRBV11-2 to TRBJ1-2; D is undetermined. There are 13 residues in the CDR3. Between the trimmed V and J ends, which lost 3 bases and 0 bases, there was a span of 5 bases. The germline CDR1 and CDR2 sequences are SGHAT and FQNNGV. The CDR3 DNA reads as TGTGCCAGCAGCTTCGGGGCTAACTATGGCTACACCTTC. It is translated as CASSFGANYGYTF. Variable domain in full (rest from reference TRBV11-2 and TRBJ1-2): EAGVAQSPRYKIIEKRQSVAFWCNPISGHATLYWYQQILGQGPKLLIQFQNNGVVDDSQLPKDRFSAERLKGVDSTLKIQPAKLEDSAVYLCASSFGANYGYTFGSGTRLTVV.

V gene TRBV9 combines with J gene TRBJ2-3; D is uncertain. V lost 3 bases to trimming and J lost 3 bases, with 5 bases between them. Germline CDR1 is SGDLS and CDR2 is YYNGEE. This CDR3 comprises 12 residues. DNA of the CDR3: TGTGCCAGCAGCGCCCTAACAGATACGCAGTATTTT. Its protein product is CASSALTDTQYF.

V and J are TRBV5-6 and TRBJ2-7, with unresolved D. V was pared by 4 bases and J by 1 base, with 12 bases between. This CDR3 contains 14 residues. CDR1 is SGHDT and CDR2 is YYEEEE in the germline V gene. This chain's CDR3 is CASSVIWPSYEQYV. CDR3 sequence (DNA): TGTGCCAGCAGCGTGATTTGGCCTTCCTACGAGCAGTACGTC.

The chain employs TRBV6-5 and TRBJ1-2; 9 bases are shared with TRBD1. Per germline, CDR1 MNHEY and CDR2 SVGAGI. Germline trimming cut 6 bases from V and 4 bases from J; bases unmatched to any gene: 6. CDR3 size: 14 residues. This CDR3 is CASSTGGRSYGYTF. For the CDR3, the DNA is TGTGCCAGCAGCACAGGGGGCAGGAGCTATGGCTACACCTTC.

J is TRBJ1-1 and V is TRBV18, with a possible D match to TRBD1 (6 bases). In germline, CDR1 is KGHSH, CDR2 LQKENI. This CDR3 spans 16 amino acids. V dropped 3 bases and J dropped 3 bases, with 17 bases sitting between them. CDR3 sequence reads: CASSPNPIPGDTEAFF. The CDR3 DNA reads TGTGCCAGCTCACCGAACCCGATCCCAGGGGACACTGAAGCTTTCTTT. The entire variable domain, with the rest obtained from reference TRBV18 and TRBJ1-1, is as follows: NAGVMQNPRHLVRRRGQEARLRCSPMKGHSHVYWYRQLPEEGLKFMVYLQKENIIDESGMPKERFSAEFPKEGPSILRIQQVVRGDSAAYFCASSPNPIPGDTEAFFGQGTRLTVV.

In its sample, this clone was seen once. V and J are TRBV15 and TRBJ2-5; D unclear. Per germline, CDR1 LNHNV and CDR2 YYDKDF (reference sequence). V lost 2 bases to trimming and J lost 2 bases, with 9 bases between them. This CDR3 has 14 residues. The DNA of the CDR3 is TGTGCCACCAGCAGAACCGGACCTCAAGAGACCCAGTACTTC. Its translation: CATSRTGPQETQYF.

The chain uses TRBV10-3 and TRBJ2-5, with 12 nucleotides matching TRBD2. This CDR3 comprises 14 residues. CDR1 is ENHRY, CDR2 SYGVKD, per germline. V dropped 6 bases and J dropped 4; count of bases not matched to a gene: 3. Written as DNA, the CDR3 is TGTGCCATCAGGGGGGGACTAGCGGGAGAGACCCAGTACTTC. Encoded protein: CAIRGGLAGETQYF.

The chain has TRBV9 and TRBJ2-2, with D hard to call. The V gene lost 4 bases and the J gene lost 6 bases, with 19 bases spanning the gap. CDR3 length: 16 residues. Per germline, CDR1 SGDLS and CDR2 YYNGEE. In nucleotides, the CDR3 is TGTGCCAGCAGCCCGAGAGGACGGATACAAGCCGGGGAGCTGTTTTTT. Amino acid sequence: CASSPRGRIQAGELFF. Combining the CDR3 with reference TRBV9 and TRBJ2-2 gives the whole variable domain DSGVTQTPKHLITATGQRVTLRCSPRSGDLSVYWYQQSLDQGLQFLIQYYNGEERAKGNILERFSAQQFPDLHSELNLSSLELGDSALYFCASSPRGRIQAGELFFGEGSRLTVL.

The J gene is TRBJ1-1, the V gene TRBV6-5; D gene ambiguous. This CDR3 spans 13 amino acids. CDR1 is MNHEY, CDR2 SVGAGI, per germline. V lost 7 bases and J 3 bases, leaving 12 bases between the germline ends. The CDR3 sequence: CASTRTKDTEAFF. CDR3 DNA sequence: TGTGCCAGCACGCGGACCAAGGACACTGAAGCTTTCTTT.